This TCR beta chain was identified in a study of CD8+CD57+ T cells in acquired aplastic anemia. Whole-study context: DNA from sorted CD4+ and CD8+ cells averaged around 3 ug.

Genomic DNA, serving as template, underwent TCR beta VDJ and CDR3 profiling. TCRdb re-called the reads through MiXCR, storing one row per CDR3 protein. The table includes roughly 180,000 distinct CDR3 sequences, roughly half detected once. CDR1 is SGHTA and CDR2 is FQGTGA in the germline V gene. Trimming took 0 bases from V and 7 from J, leaving 12 bases between them. This CDR3 has 14 amino acids. The sequencing input was sorted CD4+, CD8+, or CD8+CD57+ T cells (not recorded which) from PBMCs. The chain carries TRBV7-3 and TRBJ1-2; D gene unclear. The receptor's source is a human donor in good health. CDR3 DNA sequence: TGTGCCAGCAGCTTAACGGGCGGGTCGGCTGGCTACACCTTC. This sequence encodes CASSLTGGSAGYTF. Variable domain in full (rest from reference TRBV7-3 and TRBJ1-2): GAGVSQTPSNKVTEKGKYVELRCDPISGHTALYWYRQSLGQGPEFLIYFQGTGAADDSGLPNDRFFAVRPEGSVSTLKIQRTERGDSAVYLCASSLTGGSAGYTFGSGTRLTVV.